Included here is one T cell receptor (beta chain) sequence, with context. The read ends 3 residues before the CDR3 terminus; that terminus is restored from the germline J gene. Method: immunoSEQ multiplex PCR; TCRdb's copy keeps in-frame clones and lacks some. Here the sample table reports around 30,000 clones. The sample originates from a study of T cells in women clearing cervical HPV infection. MY09/MY11 PCR detected cervical HPV DNA; dot-blot assigned genotypes. J gave up 4 bases and V 1 base, and 6 bases lay outside the gene matches. The CDR3 loop spans 15 amino acids. CDR1 is SGHKS, CDR2 YYEKEE, per germline (reference sequence).

The chain couples TRBV5-5 to TRBJ1-1, with 8 bases identical to TRBD1. The sample comprised blood buffy coat. The receptor's source is a woman aged 18 to 69 with a cervical HPV16 infection that either progressed to CIN3+ or cleared (not recorded which). The part of the CDR3 DNA that was read is TGTGCCAGCAGCTTGTTTTCGGGACAGGCCACTGAA. Encoded protein: CASSLFSGQATE. In full, the CDR3 is CASSLFSGQATEAFF.